What follows are 28 T cell receptor beta chains derived from one specimen sequenced in a study of shared clonotypes between healthy human individuals. TCRdb's copy holds only in-frame clones and misses some; the assay was immunoSEQ multiplex PCR. Found here are 760,000 or so clones, roughly 96% of them singletons; the top ten hold over 0.2%. Naive-designated CD8 cells lacked CD45RO, were positively enriched for CCR7, and omitted terminally differentiated effector memory CD45RA+ cells. The sequenced sample consisted of naive CD8+ T cells sorted from blood. The source of these receptors is a man aged 25-45 years in good health.

The gene calls are TRBV18 and TRBJ1-1; D gene uncertain. Germline CDR1 reads KGHSH; CDR2 reads LQKENI. V was shortened by 0 bases and J by 0 bases, with 5 bases between the two germline ends. CDR3 length: 14 amino acids. CDR3 sequence: CASSPPGMNTEAFF. The DNA for the CDR3 is TGTGCCAGCTCACCACCGGGCATGAACACTGAAGCTTTCTTT.

The chain recombines TRBV28 with TRBJ2-1; either TRBD1 or TRBD2 may fit D (7 bases each). The germline CDR1 and CDR2 sequences are MDHEN and SYDVKM. This CDR3 is 10 amino acids long. Trimming took 11 bases from V and 10 from J, leaving 12 bases between them. The CDR3 nucleotides are TGTGCCTCCCAGGGGGGGGAGCAGTTCTTC. Translated: CASQGGEQFF.

The rearrangement uses TRBV6-6 and TRBJ2-7; TRBD1 matches 7 bases. J gave up 2 bases and V 0 bases, and 7 bases lay outside the gene matches. Germline-derived CDR1 and CDR2 are MNHNY and SVGAGI (reference sequence). This CDR3 has 16 amino acids. CDR3 sequence reads: CASSYSDREPAYEQYF. DNA of the CDR3: TGTGCCAGCAGTTACTCCGACAGGGAGCCCGCCTACGAGCAGTACTTC.

The V and J genes are TRBV27 and TRBJ2-1; TRBD2 is a possible D gene (5 bases). CDR1 is MNHEY, CDR2 SMNVEV, per germline (reference sequence). The CDR3 spans 16 residues. The V end lost 0 bases, the J end lost 6 bases, and 15 bases lay between the germline ends. The CDR3, as DNA: TGTGCCAGCAGTTTATCGAGCGGCGGAGATTTCAATGAGCAGTTCTTC. Its protein product is CASSLSSGGDFNEQFF.

The rearrangement links TRBV27 to TRBJ2-7, with D unclear. V lost 3 bases and J 2 bases, leaving 11 bases between the germline ends. CDR3 length: 14 residues. The germline CDR1 and CDR2 sequences are MNHEY and SMNVEV (reference sequence). The CDR3 protein is CASSFGVRTYEQYF. For the CDR3, the DNA is TGTGCCAGCAGTTTTGGGGTCCGCACCTACGAGCAGTACTTC.

This clone is a singleton in its sample. This chain connects TRBV9 to TRBJ2-7; the D is unclear. Trimming cost V 5 bases and J 0 bases, with 9 bases left between them. Germline CDR1 reads SGDLS; CDR2 reads YYNGEE. The CDR3 is made up of 13 amino acids. The CDR3 nucleotides read TGTGCCAGCAGTACAGCGAGCTCCTACGAGCAGTACTTC. Residues: CASSTASSYEQYF.

The chain carries TRBV7-8 and TRBJ1-5; 7 bases fit TRBD1. CDR3 length: 17 amino acids. Per germline, CDR1 SGHVS and CDR2 FQNEAQ. V shed 1 base and J 3 bases; nucleotides not matched to a gene: 9. The CDR3 protein is CASSLGVRGRVNQPQHF. CDR3 nucleotide sequence: TGTGCCAGCAGCTTAGGGGTAAGGGGGCGAGTCAATCAGCCCCAGCATTTT.

This clone has a single count. The V gene is TRBV7-2, the J gene TRBJ1-1; TRBD1 matches 9 bases. The germline V gene encodes CDR1 SGHTA and CDR2 FQGNSA. The CDR3 extends over 15 amino acids. The V segment lost 6 bases and the J segment 6 bases; nucleotides outside the gene matches: 11. CDR3 in amino acids: CASSLLGTGISEAFF. CDR3 DNA: TGTGCCAGCAGTCTACTCGGGACAGGGATCTCTGAAGCTTTCTTT.

This chain joins TRBV30 and TRBJ1-1; a possible D gene is TRBD1 (5 bases). V was shortened by 3 bases and J by 8 bases, with 13 bases between the two germline ends. From germline, CDR1 is GTSNPN and CDR2 SVGIG (reference sequence). The CDR3 extends over 12 amino acids. The CDR3 loop reads CAWSDPGPEAFF. CDR3 bases: TGTGCCTGGAGCGATCCGGGACCCGAAGCTTTCTTT.

The sample holds one count of this clone. This rearrangement joins TRBV2 to TRBJ2-7; TRBD1 is a possible D gene (5 bases). CDR3 length equals 13 residues. The ends were cut back, 1 base at V and 6 bases at J, with 10 bases in the middle. Germline V gene data show CDR1 as SNHLY and CDR2 as FYNNEI. CDR3: CASSEVGVREQYF. CDR3 in DNA: TGTGCCAGCAGTGAAGTAGGGGTTCGCGAGCAGTACTTC.

The chain uses TRBV7-9 and TRBJ2-7, with TRBD2 as a possible D gene (5 bases). The V end lost 5 bases, the J end lost 2 bases, and 16 bases lay between the germline ends. CDR3 size: 15 residues. Per germline, CDR1 SEHNR and CDR2 FQNEAQ (reference sequence). The CDR3 loop is CASSPRARATYEQYF. The CDR3, as DNA: TGTGCCAGCAGCCCCCGGGCGCGGGCTACCTACGAGCAGTACTTC.

This chain joins TRBV7-9 and TRBJ2-3; D possibly uses TRBD1 or TRBD2 (5 bases each). CDR1 and CDR2 (germline): SEHNR, FQNEAQ (reference sequence). Trimming cost V 4 bases and J 9 bases, with 14 bases left between them. CDR3 length equals 13 residues. The DNA for the CDR3 is TGTGCCAGCAGCTCGGGGACCAGAAAAACGCAGTATTTT. Translation: CASSSGTRKTQYF.

The chain joins TRBV9 to TRBJ2-7; weak D call: TRBD2 (6 bases). Germline-derived CDR1 and CDR2 are SGDLS and YYNGEE. V was pared by 0 bases and J by 4 bases, with 14 bases between. The CDR3 covers 15 residues. The CDR3 sequence: CASSVGGEPDYEQYF. CDR3 nucleotides: TGTGCCAGCAGCGTAGGCGGGGAACCGGATTACGAGCAGTACTTC.

The chain recombines TRBV7-6 with TRBJ2-2, with TRBD2 matching over 7 bases. The CDR3 is made up of 17 amino acids. The V gene's germline CDR1 is SGHVS and CDR2 FNYEAQ. Trimming cost V 2 bases and J 4 bases; bases outside gene matches: 10. The CDR3 coding sequence is TGTGCCAGCAGCTTATTCATCCGGGAGGAGAGCACCGGGGAGCTGTTTTTT. Its protein is CASSLFIREESTGELFF. Full variable domain (outside the CDR3, taken from reference TRBV7-6 and TRBJ2-2): GAGVSQSPRYKVTKRGQDVALRCDPISGHVSLYWYRQALGQGPEFLTYFNYEAQQDKSGLPNDRFSAERPEGSISTLTIQRTEQRDSAMYRCASSLFIREESTGELFFGEGSRLTVL.

This rearrangement joins TRBV6-1 to TRBJ2-7; D is uncertain. Trimming left V 0 bases short and J 3 bases short, with 6 bases between. The CDR3 is made up of 13 amino acids. Per germline, CDR1 MNHNS and CDR2 SASEGT. The chain's CDR3 is CASSEAGFYEQYF. Written as DNA, the CDR3 is TGTGCCAGCAGTGAAGCTGGGTTCTACGAGCAGTACTTC.

The V gene is TRBV7-6, the J gene TRBJ2-7; 11 bases are a match to TRBD2. Trimming cost V 6 bases and J 3 bases; bases outside gene matches: 1. This CDR3 is built from 13 residues. Germline CDR1 is SGHVS and CDR2 is FNYEAQ. CDR3 residues: CASSTSGGYEQYF. CDR3 nucleotide sequence: TGTGCCAGCAGTACTAGCGGGGGCTACGAGCAGTACTTC.

The chain is built from TRBV5-4 and TRBJ1-1; D is possibly TRBD1 (6 bases). This CDR3 has 13 residues. The V gene lost 4 bases and the J gene lost 11 bases, with 18 bases spanning the gap. Germline CDR1 and CDR2: SGHNT and YYREEE (reference sequence). CDR3: CASSDIWGAVAFF. As DNA, the CDR3 is TGTGCCAGCAGCGATATTTGGGGGGCGGTGGCTTTCTTT.

The chain links TRBV5-6 to TRBJ2-7, with D maybe TRBD1 (5 bases). Germline-derived CDR1 and CDR2 are SGHDT and YYEEEE. Trimming removed 0 bases at V and 4 bases at J, with 17 bases between. The CDR3 length is 16 residues. The DNA of the CDR3 is TGTGCCAGCAGCTTGGTCCCCATGACAGTAATTTACGAGCAGTACTTC. Protein product: CASSLVPMTVIYEQYF.

As regards this clone: The same CDR3 arises from other DNA sequences in this sample as well. The chain links TRBV9 to TRBJ2-3; D possibly corresponds to TRBD2 (5 bases). Germline loops: CDR1 SGDLS, CDR2 YYNGEE. This CDR3 is 15 amino acids long. Between the trimmed V and J ends, which lost 0 bases and 0 bases, there was a span of 8 bases. DNA of the CDR3: TGTGCCAGCAGCGTAGAAGGCGGGAGCACAGATACGCAGTATTTT. Protein: CASSVEGGSTDTQYF.

The rearrangement links TRBV7-2 to TRBJ2-1, with D hard to call. Between the trimmed V and J ends, which lost 4 bases and 8 bases, there was a span of 12 bases. The germline gives CDR1 SGHTA, CDR2 FQGNSA. The length of the CDR3 is 13 residues. The CDR3 DNA reads as TGTGCCAGCAGCTACCCCTCCCGGGATGAGCAGTTCTTC. It encodes CASSYPSRDEQFF.

The rearrangement links TRBV25-1 to TRBJ2-7; TRBD1 matches 10 bases. The germline V gene encodes CDR1 MGHDK and CDR2 SYGVNS. With V trimmed by 4 bases and J by 3 bases, 9 bases remained unmatched. This CDR3 region has 16 residues. CDR3 amino acids: CASSALRGQGCYEQYF. Written as DNA, the CDR3 is TGTGCCAGCAGTGCTCTCAGGGGACAGGGGTGCTACGAGCAGTACTTC.

V usage is TRBV20-1 and J usage is TRBJ2-7, with D perhaps TRBD1 (5 bases). Trimming removed 5 bases at V and 6 bases at J, with 11 bases between. The CDR3 consists of 11 residues. CDR1 and CDR2 from the germline V gene are DFQATT and SNEGSKA (reference sequence). CDR3 coding DNA: TGCAGTGCTGACGACAGTGCCGAGCAGTACTTC. This codes for CSADDSAEQYF.

CDR3 protein: CASSRKQGYGATEAFF. The CDR3 DNA is TGCGCCAGCAGCAGAAAACAGGGTTACGGGGCAACTGAAGCTTTCTTT. V is TRBV5-1 and J is TRBJ1-1; possible D gene TRBD1, 6 bases. V was pared by 4 bases and J by 5 bases, with 21 bases between. This CDR3 comprises 16 residues. Germline V CDR1 and CDR2: SGHRS, YFSETQ.

This sequence joins TRBV4-1 and TRBJ1-2; possible D gene TRBD1, 5 bases. Per the germline V gene, CDR1 is MGHRA and CDR2 is YSYEKL. Trimming left V 3 bases short and J 5 bases short, with 19 bases between. The CDR3 has 16 amino acids. The CDR3 sequence: CASSQQTVSVRYGYTF. CDR3 in DNA: TGCGCCAGCAGCCAGCAGACAGTGAGTGTAAGATATGGCTACACCTTC.

This rearrangement joins TRBV29-1 to TRBJ2-6; D gene unclear. The CDR3 length is 12 residues. The V end lost 7 bases, the J end lost 0 bases, and 4 bases lay between the germline ends. CDR1 and CDR2 (germline): SQVTM, ANQGSEA. In DNA form, the CDR3 reads TGCAGCGCCTACTCTGGGGCCAACGTCCTGACTTTC. Its translation: CSAYSGANVLTF.

The rearrangement uses TRBV15 and TRBJ2-7; no clear D. There are 13 residues in the CDR3. The germline V gene encodes CDR1 LNHNV and CDR2 YYDKDF (reference sequence). V was cut by 4 bases and J by 3 bases, with 10 bases left in between. This chain's CDR3 is CATSTETGYEQYF. CDR3 nucleotides: TGTGCCACCAGCACCGAGACGGGCTACGAGCAGTACTTC.

The chain employs TRBV19 and TRBJ2-3; 9 bases line up with TRBD2. CDR1 and CDR2 from the germline V gene are LNHDA and SQIVND (reference sequence). The length of the CDR3 is 16 residues. V shed 0 bases, J shed 6 bases, and the junction held 7 bases outside the gene matches. CDR3 sequence: CASSIDPSGMRDTQYF. CDR3 in DNA: TGTGCCAGTAGTATAGACCCTAGCGGGATGAGGGATACGCAGTATTTT.

The CDR3 nucleotides read TGTGCCACCAGCAGGACTAGCGGGACTTACCATGAGCAGTTCTTC. This sequence encodes CATSRTSGTYHEQFF. The chain joins TRBV15 to TRBJ2-1; TRBD2 matches 11 bases. This CDR3 spans 15 amino acids. Trimming at V came to 3 bases and at J to 8 bases, leaving 6 bases not matched to a gene. Germline-derived CDR1 and CDR2 are LNHNV and YYDKDF (reference sequence).